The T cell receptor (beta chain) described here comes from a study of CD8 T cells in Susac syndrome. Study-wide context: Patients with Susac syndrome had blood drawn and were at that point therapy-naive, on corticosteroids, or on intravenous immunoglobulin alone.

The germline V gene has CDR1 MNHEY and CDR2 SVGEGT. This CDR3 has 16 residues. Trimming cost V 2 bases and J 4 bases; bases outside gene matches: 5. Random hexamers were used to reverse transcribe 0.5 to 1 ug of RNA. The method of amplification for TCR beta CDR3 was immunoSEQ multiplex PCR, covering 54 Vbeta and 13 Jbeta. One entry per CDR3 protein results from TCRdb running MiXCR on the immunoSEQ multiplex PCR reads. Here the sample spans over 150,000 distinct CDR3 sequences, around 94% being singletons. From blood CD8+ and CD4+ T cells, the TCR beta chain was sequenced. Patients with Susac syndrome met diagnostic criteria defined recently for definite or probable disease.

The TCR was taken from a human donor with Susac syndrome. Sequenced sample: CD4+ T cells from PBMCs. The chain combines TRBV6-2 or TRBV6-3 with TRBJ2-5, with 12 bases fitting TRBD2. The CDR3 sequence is CASSYLAGGPGETQYF. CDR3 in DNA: TGTGCCAGCAGTTACCTAGCGGGAGGGCCAGGAGAGACCCAGTACTTC.